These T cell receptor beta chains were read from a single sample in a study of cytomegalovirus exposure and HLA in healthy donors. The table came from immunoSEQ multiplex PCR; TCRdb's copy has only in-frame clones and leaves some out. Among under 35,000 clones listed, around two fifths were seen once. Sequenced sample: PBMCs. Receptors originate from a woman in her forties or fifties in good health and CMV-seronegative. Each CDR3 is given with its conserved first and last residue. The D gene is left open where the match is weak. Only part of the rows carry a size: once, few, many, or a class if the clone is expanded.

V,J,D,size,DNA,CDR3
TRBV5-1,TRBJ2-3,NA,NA,TGCGCCAGCAGCTCGGACGGACTCGGTGCAGATACGCAGTATTTT,CASSSDGLGADTQYF
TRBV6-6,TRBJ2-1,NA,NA,TGTGCCAGCAGTTACTCGAGTGGCGGTGAGCAGTTCTTC,CASSYSSGGEQFF
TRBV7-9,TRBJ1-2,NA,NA,TGTGCCAGCAGCTTTACAGGGAACTATGGCTACACCTTC,CASSFTGNYGYTF
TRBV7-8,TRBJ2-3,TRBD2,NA,TGTGCCACCAACGGACTAGCGGGAAGCACAGATACGCAGTATTTT,CATNGLAGSTDTQYF
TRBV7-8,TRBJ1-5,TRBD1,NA,TGTGCCAGCAGCTGGGACAGCCGCCAGCCCCAGCATTTT,CASSWDSRQPQHF
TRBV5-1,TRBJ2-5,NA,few,TGCGCCAGCTCGGAGGGGGCGAGTTTAGGGACCCAGTACTTC,CASSEGASLGTQYF
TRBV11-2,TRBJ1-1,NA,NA,TGTGCCAGCGACCCAAACAGAGTCAACACTGAAGCTTTCTTT,CASDPNRVNTEAFF
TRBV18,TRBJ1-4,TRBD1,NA,TGTGCCAGCTCACTGGACAGGGGGGCAACTAATGAAAAACTGTTTTTT,CASSLDRGATNEKLFF
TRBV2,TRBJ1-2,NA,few,TGTGCCAGCAACACAGGGTTTCGGTATGGCTACACCTTC,CASNTGFRYGYTF
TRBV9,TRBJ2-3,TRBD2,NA,TGTGCCAGCAGCGTAGTTTCGACTAGCGGGGGAGCAGATACGCAGTATTTT,CASSVVSTSGGADTQYF
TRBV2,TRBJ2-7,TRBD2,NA,TGTGCCAGCAGTTGGGGTAGCGGGGGCTCCTACGAGCAGTACTTC,CASSWGSGGSYEQYF
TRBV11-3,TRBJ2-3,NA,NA,TGTGCCAGCAGCGCCAACTTCGGGGGAGTAAGCACAGATACGCAGTATTTT,CASSANFGGVSTDTQYF
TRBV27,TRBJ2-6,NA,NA,TGTGCCAGCAGTTCCCGCCGGGTCTCTGGGGCCAACGTCCTGACTTTC,CASSSRRVSGANVLTF
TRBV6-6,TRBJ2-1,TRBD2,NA,TGTGCCAGCAGTTACTCCGGGACTAGCGGGGACAATGAGCAGTTCTTC,CASSYSGTSGDNEQFF
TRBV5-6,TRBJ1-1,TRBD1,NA,TGTGCCAGCAGGAGACAGGGTAGATGGACTGAAGCTTTCTTT,CASRRQGRWTEAFF
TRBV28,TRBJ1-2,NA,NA,TGTGCCAGCAGACTGGGCCCGGCCTATGGCTACACCTTC,CASRLGPAYGYTF
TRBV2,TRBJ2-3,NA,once,TGTGCCAGCAGTGAACGCAGGGATACGCAGTATTTT,CASSERRDTQYF
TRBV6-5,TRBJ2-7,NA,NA,TGTGCCAGCAGTTACTCTGGTAGCGGAGCCTACGAGCAGTACTTC,CASSYSGSGAYEQYF
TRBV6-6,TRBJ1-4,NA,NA,TGTGCCAGCACCCACGGGGCTAATGAAAAACTGTTTTTT,CASTHGANEKLFF
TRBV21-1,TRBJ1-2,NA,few,TGTGCCAGCAGCAAAGTAAAAGAGACAGGGGCTCGCAGCTATGGCTACACCTTC,CASSKVKETGARSYGYTF
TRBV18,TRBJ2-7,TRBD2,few,TGTGCCAGCTCACCACGGGTAGCGGGGGGCAGCTACGAGCAGTACTTC,CASSPRVAGGSYEQYF
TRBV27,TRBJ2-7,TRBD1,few,TGTGCCAGCACCGACGGGACAGACTACGAGCAGTACTTC,CASTDGTDYEQYF
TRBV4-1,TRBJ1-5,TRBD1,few,TGCGCCAGCAGCCTCGGATCAGGGGGCACCATAAAACAGCCCCAGCATTTT,CASSLGSGGTIKQPQHF
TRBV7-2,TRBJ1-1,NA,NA,TGTGCCAGCAGTGCCCACGGGGGGCAGTACACTGAAGCTTTCTTT,CASSAHGGQYTEAFF
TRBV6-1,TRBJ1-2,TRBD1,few,TGTGCCAGCAGTGAGGGACAGGTCTCTAACTATGGCTACACCTTC,CASSEGQVSNYGYTF
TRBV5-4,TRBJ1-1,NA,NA,TGTGCCAGCAACCCCGGGCAGGGTAGCACTGAAGCTTTCTTT,CASNPGQGSTEAFF
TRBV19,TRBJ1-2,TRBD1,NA,TGTGCCAGTAGCCCCCGGGACAGGGGGCTGGATGGCTACACCTTC,CASSPRDRGLDGYTF
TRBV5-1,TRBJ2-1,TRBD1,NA,TGCGCCAGCGAAACCGGGACAGGGTCCCTCAATGAGCAGTTCTTC,CASETGTGSLNEQFF
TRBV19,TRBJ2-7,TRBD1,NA,TGTGCCAGTAGGAATACAGGGGGCCGTCACTACGAGCAGTACTTC,CASRNTGGRHYEQYF
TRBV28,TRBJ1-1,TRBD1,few,TGTGCCAGCAGTTGGAGAAACAGGGGAAGCAACACTGAAGCTTTCTTT,CASSWRNRGSNTEAFF
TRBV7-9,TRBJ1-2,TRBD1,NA,TGTGCCAGCAGCCCAAACCCCGGGACAGCGAAGGGCTACACCTTC,CASSPNPGTAKGYTF
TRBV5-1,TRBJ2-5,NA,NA,TGCGCCAGCAGACAGGGGGGACTATATGTAGGGGAGACCCAGTACTTC,CASRQGGLYVGETQYF
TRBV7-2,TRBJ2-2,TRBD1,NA,TGTGCCAGCAGCACTTCGACAGGGGTAAACACCGGGGAGCTGTTTTTT,CASSTSTGVNTGELFF
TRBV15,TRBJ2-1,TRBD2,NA,TGTGCCACCAGCTTGACTAGCGGGAGGGCCGGTGAGCAGTTCTTC,CATSLTSGRAGEQFF
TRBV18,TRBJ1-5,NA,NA,TGTGCCAGCTCACCAATGTCCGTAGCCCTTAGCAATCAGCCCCAGCATTTT,CASSPMSVALSNQPQHF
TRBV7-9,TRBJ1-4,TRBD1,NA,TGTGCCAGCAGCCCAAGGACAGGGGGATCAACTAATGAAAAACTGTTTTTT,CASSPRTGGSTNEKLFF
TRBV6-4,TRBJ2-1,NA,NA,TGTGCCAGCAGTGACTCCCGGAGGGGGCTTGGTGAGCAGTTCTTC,CASSDSRRGLGEQFF
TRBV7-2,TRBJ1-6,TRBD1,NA,TGTGCCAGCAGCCGGGAAGGGGGCAATTCACCCCTCCACTTT,CASSREGGNSPLHF
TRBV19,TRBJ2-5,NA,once,TGTGCCAGTAGTTTAAACTGGGAGACCCAGTACTTC,CASSLNWETQYF
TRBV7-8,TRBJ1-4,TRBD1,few,TGTGCCAGCAGCTCCCGGCGACAGGGGACAAATGAAAAACTGTTTTTT,CASSSRRQGTNEKLFF
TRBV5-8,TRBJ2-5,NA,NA,TGTGCCAGCAGCTTGCCCGGCGGGGCGCACCAAGAGACCCAGTACTTC,CASSLPGGAHQETQYF
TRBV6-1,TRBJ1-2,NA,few,TGTGCCAGCAGTGTAAGGGGGGGGAGTGGCTACACCTTC,CASSVRGGSGYTF
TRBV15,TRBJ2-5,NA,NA,TGTGCCACCAGCAGGGTCATACAGGCAAAGACCCAGTACTTC,CATSRVIQAKTQYF
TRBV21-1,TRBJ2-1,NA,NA,TGTGCCAGCAGCAATAGGGCTAGCGGGTACAATGAGCAGTTCTTC,CASSNRASGYNEQFF
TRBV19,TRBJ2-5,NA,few,TGTGCCAGTAGCCCAGCGCGGGTGAGTGGCACGGAGACCCAGTACTTC,CASSPARVSGTETQYF
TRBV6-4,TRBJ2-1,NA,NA,TGTGCCAGCAGTCCGGGCCGGGGGTACGACAATGAGCAGTTCTTC,CASSPGRGYDNEQFF
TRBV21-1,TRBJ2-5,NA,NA,TGTGCCAGCAGCAAATGCAGAGGGGGACAGGGGGCTGAGACCCAGTACTTC,CASSKCRGGQGAETQYF
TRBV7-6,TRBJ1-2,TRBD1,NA,TGTGCCATCCTCAGGGGGTATGGCTACACCTTC,CAILRGYGYTF
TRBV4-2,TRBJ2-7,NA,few,TGTGCCAGCAGCCAAGATTTCGTCAGACACTACGAGCAGTACTTC,CASSQDFVRHYEQYF
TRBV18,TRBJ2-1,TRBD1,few,TGTGCCAGCTCACGGGGACAGGGAAATGAGCAGTTCTTC,CASSRGQGNEQFF